Listed here are 26 T cell receptor beta chains from one sample, sequenced in a study of PD-1 blockade in classical Hodgkin lymphoma (dated by TCRdb to the early 2020s). According to the study, the label for this sample's time point signals: cycle 2 day 1 (C2D1) of nivolumab. Every trial patient had relapsed after autologous stem cell transplantation, and cohorts A, B and C differed in prior brentuximab vedotin exposure. Libraries were made using the immunoSEQ multiplex PCR assay. Imported from immuneACCESS, the table was reduced by TCRdb to in-frame sequences with V and J called. These copies leave out some clones; in studies compared against another copy, an unresolved V gene accounts for under half, and the cause of the remainder is not known. The table for this sample lists 40,000 to 50,000 clones; about 88% of them were counted only once. The leading ten clones occupy 5% to 6.5% of the sample.

The sample here was peripheral blood mononuclear cells (PBMCs), taken before the second cycle of nivolumab. These receptors all come from a human donor with classical Hodgkin lymphoma.

J is TRBJ2-1 and V is TRBV7-9; TRBD2 matches at 9 bases. The CDR3 covers 18 residues. Germline CDR1 reads SEHNR; CDR2 reads FQNEAQ (reference sequence). With V trimmed by 2 bases and J by 2 bases, 10 bases remained unmatched. The CDR3 nucleotides are TGTGCCAGCAGCTTAAGGGTGACTAGCGGACGTACCTACAATGAGCAGTTCTTC. Residues: CASSLRVTSGRTYNEQFF.

The chain employs TRBV6-1 and TRBJ2-7, with TRBD2 matching 8 bases. The V segment lost 1 base and the J segment 6 bases; nucleotides outside the gene matches: 8. Germline loops: CDR1 MNHNS, CDR2 SASEGT. CDR3 length equals 15 residues. CDR3 loop: CASSEGVRGTSEQYF. The CDR3 nucleotides are TGTGCCAGCAGTGAAGGCGTTAGAGGGACTAGCGAGCAGTACTTC.

V gene TRBV10-3 combines with J gene TRBJ2-2; maybe TRBD1 (5 bases). Trimming took 4 bases from V and 4 from J, leaving 13 bases between them. This CDR3 contains 15 residues. The germline V gene has CDR1 ENHRY and CDR2 SYGVKD. The DNA for the CDR3 is TGTGCCATCAGTGTGGTCCAGGGAAGCACCGGGGAGCTGTTTTTT. The encoded protein is CAISVVQGSTGELFF.

The chain has TRBV19 and TRBJ1-5; 9 nucleotides line up with TRBD1. The V and J ends lost 4 bases and 6 bases, in that order; junction bases with no gene match: 7. The CDR3 is 15 residues long. CDR1 and CDR2 (germline): LNHDA, SQIVND (reference sequence). This CDR3 is CASSRDRVYGQPQHF. The CDR3 nucleotides are TGTGCCAGTAGTAGGGACAGGGTTTACGGTCAGCCCCAGCATTTT.

V is TRBV7-2 and J is TRBJ2-1; TRBD2 matches at 7 bases. This CDR3 is built from 15 residues. V trimming: 1 base; J trimming: 8 bases; junction bases outside the gene matches: 8. Germline CDR1 reads SGHTA; CDR2 reads FQGNSA. As DNA, the CDR3 is TGTGCCAGCAGCTTAGGGGGCGGGAGCTGGGATGAGCAGTTCTTC. This encodes CASSLGGGSWDEQFF.

This clone has only a few counts. The gene calls are TRBV4-3 and TRBJ2-2, with D possibly being TRBD2 (7 bases). The CDR3 extends over 15 amino acids. Germline assignment: CDR1 LGHNA and CDR2 YSLEER. Trimming cost V 1 base and J 4 bases, with 10 bases left between them. The CDR3, as DNA: TGCGCCAGCAGCCAAGTAGGGGGGGCCACCGGGGAGCTGTTTTTT. It translates to CASSQVGGATGELFF.

J is TRBJ1-2 and V is TRBV6-1; TRBD1 matches at 8 bases. J was trimmed by 7 bases and V by 6 bases; bases with no gene match: 10. This CDR3 has 14 residues. Germline V gene data show CDR1 as MNHNS and CDR2 as SASEGT. As DNA, the CDR3 is TGTGCCAGCAGGACAGGGGTAGGGGGAGGTGGCTACACCTTC. Its protein is CASRTGVGGGGYTF.

The chain employs TRBV9 and TRBJ2-7; 10 positions agree with TRBD1. This CDR3 is 16 amino acids long. Germline lookup yields CDR1 SGDLS and CDR2 YYNGEE. The trim removed 3 bases at V and 0 bases at J, leaving 6 bases unmatched. CDR3 nucleotide sequence: TGTGCCAGCAGCGCTCAAGGACAGGGGGGCTCCTACGAGCAGTACTTC. This encodes CASSAQGQGGSYEQYF.

There are a few counts of this clone. The chain recombines TRBV28 with TRBJ2-7; D not resolved. Germline V lookup: CDR1 MDHEN, CDR2 SYDVKM. Trimming cost V 5 bases and J 0 bases, with 17 bases left between them. This CDR3 has 16 residues. The CDR3 bases are TGTGCCAGCAGTGAAGGACGGAATACGAACTCCTACGAGCAGTACTTC. This sequence encodes CASSEGRNTNSYEQYF.

Written as DNA, the CDR3 is TGTGCCAGCAGCTTAACTAGCAATGAGCAGTTCTTC. Its translation is CASSLTSNEQFF. The J gene is TRBJ2-1, the V gene TRBV7-3; no reliable D call. Trimming removed 0 bases from V and 6 bases from J, with 3 bases in between. Germline values: CDR1 SGHTA, CDR2 FQGTGA. The CDR3 is made up of 12 amino acids.

This clone appeared once. The CDR3, as DNA: TGTGCCAGCAGTTTACAGGGGGCTCGAGAAAAACTGTTTTTT. It translates to CASSLQGAREKLFF. This chain uses TRBV28 with TRBJ1-4; 8 bases align to TRBD1. Germline lookup yields CDR1 MDHEN and CDR2 SYDVKM. CDR3 length: 14 amino acids. The V and J ends lost 2 bases and 8 bases, in that order; junction bases with no gene match: 4.

The rearrangement links TRBV28 to TRBJ2-7; perhaps D is TRBD1 or TRBD2 (5 bases each). Looked up from germline, CDR1 is MDHEN and CDR2 is SYDVKM. The CDR3 is made up of 16 amino acids. V lost 3 bases to trimming and J lost 3 bases, with 18 bases between them. CDR3 amino acids: CASSFPRGKNSYEQYF. CDR3 bases: TGTGCCAGCAGTTTCCCCCGGGGCAAAAATAGCTACGAGCAGTACTTC. Together with reference TRBV28 and TRBJ2-7, the CDR3 gives the full variable domain: DVKVTQSSRYLVKRTGEKVFLECVQDMDHENMFWYRQDPGLGLRLIYFSYDVKMKEKGDIPEGYSVSREKKERFSLILESASTNQTSMYLCASSFPRGKNSYEQYFGPGTRLTVT.

V is TRBV5-1 and J is TRBJ2-3, with 7 nucleotides matching TRBD1. Germline CDR1 and CDR2: SGHRS and YFSETQ. This CDR3 region has 15 residues. The trim removed 4 bases at V and 2 bases at J, leaving 7 bases unmatched. The CDR3 loop reads CASSQQGSPTDTQYF. CDR3 sequence (DNA): TGCGCCAGCAGCCAACAGGGGTCACCCACAGATACGCAGTATTTT.

Concerning this clone itself: One end of the junction does not line up with germline, which may come from a read error. The chain recombines TRBV7-7 with TRBJ2-2; D gene ambiguous. The CDR3 is 14 residues long. From germline, CDR1 is SSHAT and CDR2 FNYEAQ (reference sequence). The CDR3 bases are TGTGCTAGCAGCTTAACGGGGAACACCGGGGAGCTGTTTTTT. The encoded protein is CASSLTGNTGELFF.

This chain uses TRBV27 with TRBJ1-4; D is unclear. The germline V and J ends were trimmed by 7 bases and 3 bases, with 12 bases remaining between them. The CDR3 is made up of 14 amino acids. Germline V gene sequence: CDR1 MNHEY, CDR2 SMNVEV (reference sequence). The CDR3 DNA sequence: TGTGCCAGCAAGCTGAACAGACCTAATGAAAAACTGTTTTTT. Residues: CASKLNRPNEKLFF.

The chain joins TRBV4-2 to TRBJ2-7; 7 nucleotides agree with TRBD2. Unmatched junction bases numbered 1, after V lost 0 bases and J lost 2 bases. The germline V gene encodes CDR1 LGHNA and CDR2 YNFKEQ. CDR3 length: 14 residues. For the CDR3, the DNA is TGTGCCAGCAGCCAAGAGCGGGAGCCCTACGAGCAGTACTTC. Protein: CASSQEREPYEQYF.

This clone was found a few times. The rearrangement joins TRBV11-2 to TRBJ2-7; D not certain. Germline V gives CDR1 SGHAT, CDR2 FQNNGV. The CDR3 spans 11 residues. Trimming shortened V by 5 bases and J by 6 bases, and 8 bases separated the two germline ends. The CDR3 region is CASSHGREQYF. CDR3 coding DNA: TGTGCCAGCAGCCACGGACGCGAGCAGTACTTC.

This clone appeared once. The chain combines TRBV4-1 with TRBJ1-1, with D unclear. The CDR3 is 14 amino acids. V lost 0 bases and J 8 bases, leaving 13 bases between the germline ends. Germline CDR1 and CDR2: MGHRA and YSYEKL. CDR3 in amino acids: CASSQDREVREAFF. The CDR3 nucleotides read TGCGCCAGCAGCCAAGATCGCGAAGTAAGGGAAGCTTTCTTT.

The rearrangement uses TRBV11-2 and TRBJ2-3, with 9 bases lining up with TRBD2. CDR1 and CDR2 from the germline V gene are SGHAT and FQNNGV. J lost 1 base, V lost 1 base, and 3 bases had no gene match. There are 16 residues in the CDR3. The CDR3: CASSLVPSGGTDTQYF. The CDR3 DNA follows: TGTGCCAGCAGCTTAGTCCCTAGCGGGGGCACAGATACGCAGTATTTT.

The chain uses TRBV5-4 and TRBJ1-2; TRBD1 aligns across 10 bases. The CDR3 consists of 18 residues. Germline lookup yields CDR1 SGHNT and CDR2 YYREEE (reference sequence). Trimming at V came to 0 bases and at J to 3 bases, leaving 11 bases not matched to a gene. The CDR3 loop reads CASSLGSGDRGRDYGYTF. For the CDR3, the DNA is TGTGCCAGCAGCTTGGGAAGCGGAGACAGGGGGCGTGACTATGGCTACACCTTC.

The chain links TRBV7-6 to TRBJ1-5; D is perhaps TRBD1 (5 bases). V lost 4 bases to trimming and J lost 7 bases, with 11 bases between them. Germline CDR1 reads SGHVS; CDR2 reads FNYEAQ. This CDR3 spans 13 amino acids. The CDR3 sequence is CASSSGLRQPQHF. The CDR3 nucleotides read TGTGCCAGCAGCTCAGGGTTACGACAGCCCCAGCATTTT.

The chain has TRBV18 and TRBJ1-1; D ambiguous. The length of the CDR3 is 12 residues. The V end lost 3 bases, the J end lost 1 base, and 3 bases lay between the germline ends. CDR1 and CDR2 (germline): KGHSH, LQKENI. CDR3 coding DNA: TGTGCCAGCTCACCGGAGAACACTGAAGCTTTCTTT. Its protein product is CASSPENTEAFF.

The V gene is TRBV4-1, the J gene TRBJ1-3; D unclear. Germline loops: CDR1 MGHRA, CDR2 YSYEKL. This CDR3 region has 15 residues. Trimming removed 2 bases at V and 1 base at J, with 9 bases between. The chain's CDR3 is CASSQPSGSGNTIYF. As DNA, the CDR3 is TGCGCCAGCAGCCAACCATCGGGTTCTGGAAACACCATATATTTT.

The CDR3 region is CASSRSGVLVYGYTF. In DNA form, the CDR3 reads TGTGCCAGCAGCCGAAGTGGGGTTTTGGTCTATGGCTACACCTTC. V and J are TRBV27 and TRBJ1-2, with D hard to call. The CDR3 consists of 15 residues. The germline V gene has CDR1 MNHEY and CDR2 SMNVEV (reference sequence). V was clipped by 6 bases and J by 4 bases, with 18 bases between them.

The CDR3 bases are TGTGCCAGCAGTAGATTACCGGGGGGACTGAACACTGAAGCTTTCTTT. It yields the protein CASSRLPGGLNTEAFF. This chain joins TRBV27 and TRBJ1-1; perhaps TRBD1 as D (5 bases). This CDR3 has 16 residues. Germline CDR1 is MNHEY and CDR2 is SMNVEV (reference sequence). Trimming took 5 bases from V and 0 from J, leaving 16 bases between them.

This clone is a singleton in its sample. CDR3: CASSPQQGNLEKLFF. The CDR3 nucleotides read TGTGCCAGCTCACCACAACAGGGCAACCTCGAAAAACTGTTTTTT. J is TRBJ1-4 and V is TRBV18; maybe TRBD1 (6 bases). The length of the CDR3 is 15 residues. Per the germline V gene, CDR1 is KGHSH and CDR2 is LQKENI. The V gene lost 1 base and the J gene lost 8 bases, with 14 bases spanning the gap.